The rows below give T cell receptor beta chains drawn from one sample of a study of shared clonotypes between healthy human individuals. Sequencing used immunoSEQ multiplex PCR; TCRdb keeps in-frame clones, though not all of them. Of hundreds of thousands of clones in the sample, around 96% were seen once. The material sequenced was naive CD8+ T cells sorted from blood. These receptors came from a woman younger than 45 in good health. Both conserved end residues are part of each CDR3. The D gene is left open where the match is weak. The size entry is marked missing in some rows and otherwise reads once, few, many or a size class.

TRBJ2-3 | TRBD1 | TRBV9 | NA | CASSVGTGGSTDTQYF | TGTGCCAGCAGCGTAGGGACAGGGGGAAGCACAGATACGCAGTATTTT
TRBJ1-4 | NA | TRBV4-1 | NA | CASSPRTATTNEKLFF | TGCGCCAGCAGCCCTAGAACAGCTACAACTAATGAAAAACTGTTTTTT
TRBJ2-7 | TRBD2 | TRBV7-8 | NA | CASSVAAGGPKSYEQYF | TGTGCCAGCAGCGTGGCAGCGGGAGGGCCTAAGTCCTACGAGCAGTACTTC
TRBJ2-1 | NA | TRBV27 | NA | CASGLAALNEQFF | TGTGCCAGCGGTTTAGCAGCTCTCAATGAGCAGTTCTTC
TRBJ2-2 | NA | TRBV5-6 | few | CASSLERRNTGELFF | TGTGCCAGCAGCTTGGAGAGAAGGAACACCGGGGAGCTGTTTTTT
TRBJ1-5 | NA | TRBV5-5 | NA | CASSFQPQHF | TGTGCCAGCAGCTTTCAGCCCCAGCATTTT
TRBJ2-7 | NA | TRBV13 | NA | CASSTRQNSYEQYF | TGTGCCAGCAGCACCCGACAGAACTCCTACGAGCAGTACTTC
TRBJ2-1 | NA | TRBV9 | NA | CASARSGSEQFF | TGTGCCAGTGCCCGGTCGGGGAGTGAGCAGTTCTTC
TRBJ2-1 | NA | TRBV6-1 | NA | CASSGTPGLRWEQFF | TGTGCCAGCAGTGGGACCCCAGGGCTAAGGTGGGAGCAGTTCTTC
TRBJ2-4 | NA | TRBV28 | NA | CASSLRLDLAAAKNIQYF | TGTGCCAGCAGTTTGCGCCTCGACCTAGCCGCAGCCAAAAACATTCAGTACTTC
TRBJ2-3 | TRBD2 | TRBV27 | NA | CASSSNGLAGEPQYF | TGTGCCAGCAGCTCAAACGGACTAGCGGGAGAGCCGCAGTATTTT
TRBJ1-2 | NA | TRBV11-2 | few | CASSLDGNKGVHYGYTF | TGTGCCAGCAGCTTAGATGGGAACAAGGGGGTACATTATGGCTACACCTTC
TRBJ2-2 | TRBD2 | TRBV5-4 | NA | CASSFPGLAGGHTGELFF | TGTGCCAGCAGCTTTCCGGGACTAGCGGGAGGGCACACCGGGGAGCTGTTTTTT
TRBJ2-7 | TRBD1 | TRBV5-8 | NA | CASSPDRAPSYEQYF | TGTGCCAGCAGTCCGGACAGGGCACCGTCCTACGAGCAGTACTTC
TRBJ2-7 | NA | TRBV10-3 | NA | CAISESGLQRAYEQYF | TGTGCCATCAGTGAGTCGGGACTCCAAAGGGCCTACGAGCAGTACTTC
TRBJ2-3 | TRBD2 | TRBV28 | NA | CASSLLLGGEATDTQYF | TGTGCCAGCAGTTTACTCCTTGGGGGGGAGGCGACAGATACGCAGTATTTT
TRBJ2-7 | NA | TRBV11-3 | NA | CASSLAFSYEQYF | TGTGCCAGCAGCTTAGCGTTTTCCTACGAGCAGTACTTC
TRBJ2-1 | NA | TRBV5-6 | NA | CASSLYGQGSSYNEQFF | TGTGCCAGCAGCTTGTATGGTCAGGGGAGCTCCTACAATGAGCAGTTCTTC
TRBJ2-7 | TRBD2 | TRBV2 | NA | CASSEAAGGSDEQYF | TGTGCCAGCAGTGAAGCTGCGGGAGGGTCCGACGAGCAGTACTTC
TRBJ1-2 | TRBD1 | TRBV27 | few | CASSLLGTAYGYTF | TGTGCCAGCAGTTTATTGGGGACAGCCTATGGCTACACCTTC
TRBJ2-7 | NA | TRBV14 | NA | CASSQGSLGATSYEQYF | TGTGCCAGCAGCCAAGGATCCTTGGGGGCCACCTCCTACGAGCAGTACTTC
TRBJ1-2 | TRBD1 | TRBV28 | NA | CASGTGGGYTF | TGTGCCAGCGGGACAGGGGGCGGCTACACCTTC
TRBJ2-3 | TRBD2 | TRBV7-6 | NA | CASSPGLAGVTDTQYF | TGTGCCAGCAGCCCCGGACTAGCGGGAGTCACAGATACGCAGTATTTT
TRBJ2-3 | NA | TRBV7-8 | NA | CASSPKITSDTQYF | TGTGCCAGCAGCCCCAAAATAACCTCAGATACGCAGTATTTT
TRBJ2-5 | TRBD2 | TRBV4-1 | NA | CASSQWEGETQYF | TGCGCCAGCAGCCAGTGGGAGGGAGAGACCCAGTACTTC